The subject of this entry is one T cell receptor (beta chain). The antigen remains unidentified. V lost 1 base and J 2 bases, leaving 11 bases between the germline ends. Germline loops: CDR1 MNHEY, CDR2 SVGEGT. This CDR3 comprises 15 residues. These data originate in a study of T cells after yellow fever vaccination. Study background: Low-cell-number fractions underwent preparation using SMART-Seq v4 Ultra Low Input.

Points from the study as a whole: Overall, a small share of clonotypes was seen in both CD4 and CD8 compartments. Abundant bulk-derived clonotypes could contaminate FACS-sorted repertoires.

Synthesis of TCR cDNA relied on 5'RACE template switching, which attached a universal primer site and UMIs. TCRdb re-analysed the 5' RACE reads in MiXCR, keeping a single row per CDR3 protein. The sample includes about 370,000 distinct CDR3 sequences, around 10% of them seen just once. V gene TRBV6-2 or TRBV6-3 combines with J gene TRBJ1-2, with a weak D call TRBD1 (5 bases). The source was PBMCs, collected on the day of the first yellow fever vaccination. This clonotype was obtained from a man in his late teens or twenties who received the YFV17D yellow fever vaccine. The DNA of the CDR3 is TGTGCCAGCAGTTACTTGGCGACAGCCAACTATGGCTACACCTTC. This encodes CASSYLATANYGYTF.